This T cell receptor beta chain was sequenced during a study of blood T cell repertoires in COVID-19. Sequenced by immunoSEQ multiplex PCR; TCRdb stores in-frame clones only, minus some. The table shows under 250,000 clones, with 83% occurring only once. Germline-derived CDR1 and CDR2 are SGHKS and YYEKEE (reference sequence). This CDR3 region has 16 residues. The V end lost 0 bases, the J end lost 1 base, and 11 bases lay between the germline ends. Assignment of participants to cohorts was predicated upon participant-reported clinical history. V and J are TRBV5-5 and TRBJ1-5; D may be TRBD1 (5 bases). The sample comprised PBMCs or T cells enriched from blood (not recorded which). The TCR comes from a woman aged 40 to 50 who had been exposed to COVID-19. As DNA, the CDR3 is TGTGCCAGCAGCTTGGCGGCAGGGAGGAGCAATCAGCCCCAGCATTTT. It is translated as CASSLAAGRSNQPQHF.